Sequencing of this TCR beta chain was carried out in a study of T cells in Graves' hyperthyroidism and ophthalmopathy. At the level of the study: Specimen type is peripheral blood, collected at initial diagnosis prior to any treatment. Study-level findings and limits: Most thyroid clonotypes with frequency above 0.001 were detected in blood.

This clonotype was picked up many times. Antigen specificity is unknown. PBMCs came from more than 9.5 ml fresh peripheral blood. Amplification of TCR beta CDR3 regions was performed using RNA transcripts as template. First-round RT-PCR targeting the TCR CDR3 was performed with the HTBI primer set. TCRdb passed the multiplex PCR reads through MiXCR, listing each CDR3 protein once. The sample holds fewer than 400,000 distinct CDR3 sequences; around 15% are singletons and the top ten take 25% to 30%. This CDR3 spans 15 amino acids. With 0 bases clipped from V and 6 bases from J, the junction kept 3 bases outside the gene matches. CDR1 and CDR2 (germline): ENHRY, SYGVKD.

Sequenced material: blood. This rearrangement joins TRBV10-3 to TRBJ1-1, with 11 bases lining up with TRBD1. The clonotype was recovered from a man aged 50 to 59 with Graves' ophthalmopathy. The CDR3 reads CAISESGQGVPEAFF. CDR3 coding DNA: TGTGCCATCAGTGAGTCGGGACAGGGGGTACCTGAAGCTTTCTTT.